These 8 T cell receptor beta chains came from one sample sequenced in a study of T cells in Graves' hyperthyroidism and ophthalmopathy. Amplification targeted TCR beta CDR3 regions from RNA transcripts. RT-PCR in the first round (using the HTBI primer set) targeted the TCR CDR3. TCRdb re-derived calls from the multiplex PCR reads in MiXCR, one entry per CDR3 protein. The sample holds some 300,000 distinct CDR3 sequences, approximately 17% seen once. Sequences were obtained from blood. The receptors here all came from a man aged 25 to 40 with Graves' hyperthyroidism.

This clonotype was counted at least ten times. CDR3 DNA: TGTGCCAGCAGCTCCGGGCAGGGGAGATTCTACGAGCAGTACTTC. It codes for CASSSGQGRFYEQYF. The chain has TRBV5-4 and TRBJ2-7; tentatively, D is TRBD1 (6 bases). The CDR3 covers 15 residues. Germline CDR1 is SGHNT and CDR2 is YYREEE (reference sequence). The V gene lost 3 bases and the J gene lost 3 bases, with 16 bases spanning the gap.

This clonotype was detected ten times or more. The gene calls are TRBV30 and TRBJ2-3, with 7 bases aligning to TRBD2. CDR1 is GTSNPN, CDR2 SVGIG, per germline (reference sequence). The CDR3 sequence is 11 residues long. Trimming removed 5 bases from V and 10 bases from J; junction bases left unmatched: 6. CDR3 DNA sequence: TGTGCCTGGTATGCGGGAGAGGCGCAGTATTTT. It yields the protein CAWYAGEAQYF.

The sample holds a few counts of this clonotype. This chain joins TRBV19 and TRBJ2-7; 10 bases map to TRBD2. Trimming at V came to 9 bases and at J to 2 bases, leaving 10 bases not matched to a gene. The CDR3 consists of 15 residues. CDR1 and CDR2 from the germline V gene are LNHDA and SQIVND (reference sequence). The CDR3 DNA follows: TGTGCCAGCACCCAAGGGACTAGCGCTACCTACGAGCAGTACTTC. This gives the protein CASTQGTSATYEQYF.

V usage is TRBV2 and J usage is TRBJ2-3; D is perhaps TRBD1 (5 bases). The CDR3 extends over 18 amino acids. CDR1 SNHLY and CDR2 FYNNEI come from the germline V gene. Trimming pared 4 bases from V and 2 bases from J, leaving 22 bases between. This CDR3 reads CASSAWGGIGSHTDTQYF. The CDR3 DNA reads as TGTGCCAGCAGTGCCTGGGGCGGTATAGGATCCCACACAGATACGCAGTATTTT.

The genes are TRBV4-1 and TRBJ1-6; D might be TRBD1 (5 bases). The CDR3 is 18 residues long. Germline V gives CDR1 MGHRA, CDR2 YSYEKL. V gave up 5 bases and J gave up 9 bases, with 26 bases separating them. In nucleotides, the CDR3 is TGCGCCAGCAGCTTGGGGCCGGCAGGCAAATCTGCGTCTTCACCCCTCCACTTT. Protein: CASSLGPAGKSASSPLHF.

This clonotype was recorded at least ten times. The CDR3 spells CSVAQGTVFNYGYTF. In nucleotides, the CDR3 is TGCAGCGTCGCACAGGGGACGGTGTTCAACTATGGCTACACCTTC. The rearrangement links TRBV29-1 to TRBJ1-2; TRBD1 matches at 7 bases. V lost 6 bases, J lost 2 bases, and 12 bases stayed unmatched. The CDR3 loop spans 15 amino acids. In germline, CDR1 is SQVTM, CDR2 ANQGSEA.

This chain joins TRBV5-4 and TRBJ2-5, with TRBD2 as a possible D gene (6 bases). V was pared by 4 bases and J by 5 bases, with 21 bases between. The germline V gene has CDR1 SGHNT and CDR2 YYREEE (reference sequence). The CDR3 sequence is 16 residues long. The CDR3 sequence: CASSGRGGVHEETQYF. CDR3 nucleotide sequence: TGTGCCAGCAGCGGACGGGGCGGGGTCCATGAGGAGACCCAGTACTTC.

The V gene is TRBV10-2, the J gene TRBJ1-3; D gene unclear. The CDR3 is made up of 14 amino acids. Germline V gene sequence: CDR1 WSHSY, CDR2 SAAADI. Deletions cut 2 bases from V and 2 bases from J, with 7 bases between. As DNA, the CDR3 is TGCGCCAGCAGTGAGATCGGGGCTGGAAACACCATATATTTT. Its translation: CASSEIGAGNTIYF.